This entry concerns a single T cell receptor (beta chain). Its target is not known. The CDR3 end falls 3 residues outside the read, so it is completed with the germline J gene. Dot-blot hybridization genotyped cervical HPV amplified with MY09/MY11 PCR. TCR beta CDR3 amplified by multiplex PCR from about 1200 ng genomic DNA. Here immunoSEQ multiplex PCR was the method, and the copy in TCRdb shows in-frame clones only, minus some. The repertoire table contains 15,000 to 20,000 clones. This entry comes from a study of T cells in women clearing cervical HPV infection. About the research overall: For cases, blood was sampled a median 149 days after lesion detection, interquartile range about 90 to 230 days.

Overall study findings and caveats: Repertoire richness, not evenness, was significantly elevated in CIN3+ cases versus controls.

CDR3 length equals 16 residues. V was clipped by 5 bases and J by 5 bases, with 21 bases between them. Germline V gene data show CDR1 as DFQATT and CDR2 as SNEGSKA (reference sequence). The sequence came from a woman aged 18-69 years with a cervical HPV16 infection that either progressed to CIN3+ or cleared (not recorded which). The sequenced sample was blood buffy coat. V is TRBV20-1 and J is TRBJ2-2; D perhaps matches TRBD2 (6 bases). CDR3 amino acids: CSASPRAGIGTGELFF. The part of the CDR3 DNA that was read is TGCAGTGCTTCTCCCCGGGCGGGGATCGGAACCGGGGAG.